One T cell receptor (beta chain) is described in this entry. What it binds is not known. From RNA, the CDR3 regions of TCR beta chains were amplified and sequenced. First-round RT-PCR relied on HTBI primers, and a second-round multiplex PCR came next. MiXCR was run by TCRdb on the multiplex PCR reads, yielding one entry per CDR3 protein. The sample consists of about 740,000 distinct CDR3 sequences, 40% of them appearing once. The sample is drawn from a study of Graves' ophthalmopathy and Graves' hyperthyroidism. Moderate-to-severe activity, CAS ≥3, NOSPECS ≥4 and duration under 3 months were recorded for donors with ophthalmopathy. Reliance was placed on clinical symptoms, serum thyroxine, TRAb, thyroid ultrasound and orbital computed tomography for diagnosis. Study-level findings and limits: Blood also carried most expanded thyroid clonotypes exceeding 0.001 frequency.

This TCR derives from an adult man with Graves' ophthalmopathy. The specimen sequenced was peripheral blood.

This chain's CDR3 is CASSQGSSSSYEQYF. As DNA, the CDR3 is TGTGCCAGCAGCCAAGGTAGTTCTTCCTCCTACGAGCAGTACTTC. V and J are TRBV14 and TRBJ2-7; D unresolved. Trimming pared 1 base from V and 0 bases from J, leaving 10 bases between. The CDR3 sequence is 15 residues long. The germline gives CDR1 SGHDN, CDR2 FVKESK.